A selection of T cell receptor beta chains follows, all from one sample in a study of cytomegalovirus exposure and HLA in healthy donors. Clones were sequenced by immunoSEQ multiplex PCR, and TCRdb holds only the in-frame ones, with some missing. This table has more than 90,000 clones, about 88% appearing once. Sequenced material: PBMCs. These receptors all stem from a man aged 18 to 35 in good health and CMV-seropositive. The CDR3 runs from the conserved cysteine through the conserved F or W. The D gene is left open where the match is weak. Expanded clones are given a class, and other clones once, few, many or no size at all.

TRBV13	TRBJ1-2	NA	NA	CASSPRGFHGYTF	TGTGCCAGCAGCCCTCGGGGATTCCATGGCTACACCTTC
TRBV19	TRBJ1-5	NA	NA	CATEGGMEQPQHF	TGTGCCACCGAGGGGGGGATGGAGCAGCCCCAGCATTTT
TRBV4-1	TRBJ2-7	NA	NA	CASSQESRGTEQYF	TGCGCCAGCAGCCAAGAAAGCAGGGGAACCGAGCAGTACTTC
TRBV2	TRBJ1-2	NA	NA	CASSDTARLASNYGYTF	TGTGCCAGCAGTGATACGGCAAGACTCGCGTCTAACTATGGCTACACCTTC
TRBV7-9	TRBJ1-1	NA	NA	CASSLEGTTLNTEAFF	TGTGCCAGCAGCTTAGAAGGGACTACCTTGAACACTGAAGCTTTCTTT
TRBV5-1	TRBJ1-4	NA	NA	CASSTGQQREKLFF	TGCGCCAGCAGCACCGGACAGCAGAGGGAAAAACTGTTTTTT
TRBV7-2	TRBJ1-3	NA	TRBD1	CASSFSGRTGGNTIYF	TGTGCCAGCAGCTTCAGTGGGCGGACAGGAGGAAACACCATATATTTT
TRBV5-1	TRBJ2-3	NA	NA	CATSQGGFKDTQYF	TGCGCCACCTCCCAGGGAGGTTTCAAAGATACGCAGTATTTT
TRBV7-2	TRBJ1-3	NA	TRBD1	CASSLYGQGSGNTIYF	TGTGCCAGCAGCTTATACGGACAGGGCTCTGGAAACACCATATATTTT
TRBV5-4	TRBJ1-2	NA	TRBD1	CASSHRDSNYGYTF	TGTGCCAGCAGCCATCGGGACAGCAACTATGGCTACACCTTC
TRBV6-1	TRBJ1-2	NA	TRBD1	CASGGTANYGYTF	TGTGCCAGCGGGGGGACAGCAAACTATGGCTACACCTTC
TRBV21-1	TRBJ2-2	NA	NA	CASNYQAPDRYTGELFF	TGTGCCAGCAACTACCAAGCACCGGACAGATACACCGGGGAGCTGTTTTTT
TRBV6-1	TRBJ1-2	NA	NA	CASRDSYGYTF	TGTGCCAGCAGAGACAGCTATGGCTACACCTTC
TRBV27	TRBJ1-5	NA	NA	CASSPRSGNQPQHF	TGTGCCAGCAGTCCTCGATCGGGCAATCAGCCCCAGCATTTT
TRBV5-1	TRBJ2-7	NA	NA	CASSLVTAAYEQYF	TGCGCCAGCAGCTTGGTGACAGCCGCCTACGAGCAGTACTTC
TRBV6-5	TRBJ1-1	NA	NA	CASGPTGYFNTEAFF	TGTGCCAGCGGTCCAACAGGCTACTTTAACACTGAAGCTTTCTTT
TRBV5-1	TRBJ2-3	NA	NA	CASSLAGTDTQYF	TGCGCCAGCAGCTTGGCCGGCACAGATACGCAGTATTTT
TRBV6-5	TRBJ1-2	NA	TRBD1	CASMGTDNYGYTF	TGTGCCAGCATGGGGACAGATAACTATGGCTACACCTTC
TRBV6-1	TRBJ1-5	NA	NA	CASSEGATSVYSNQPQHF	TGTGCCAGCAGTGAAGGGGCGACGTCGGTATATAGCAATCAGCCCCAGCATTTT
TRBV7-9	TRBJ2-3	NA	NA	CASSESQGITDTQYF	TGTGCCAGCAGCGAAAGTCAGGGGATCACAGATACGCAGTATTTT
TRBV7-8	TRBJ1-6	NA	TRBD1	CASSSLPGQMNSPLHF	TGTGCCAGCAGCTCCCTCCCGGGACAGATGAATTCACCCCTCCACTTT
TRBV28	TRBJ2-7	few	TRBD1	CASSSGTGGGYEQYF	TGTGCCAGCAGCTCTGGGACAGGGGGAGGGTACGAGCAGTACTTC
TRBV5-1	TRBJ2-7	NA	NA	CASSPWNGSSYEQYF	TGCGCCAGCAGCCCATGGAACGGGAGCTCCTACGAGCAGTACTTC
TRBV28	TRBJ1-5	NA	TRBD1	CASSAGQGSNQPQHF	TGTGCCAGCAGTGCCGGACAGGGGTCCAATCAGCCCCAGCATTTT
TRBV7-2	TRBJ2-7	NA	TRBD2	CASSPAGGNRTPYEQYF	TGTGCCAGCAGCCCCGCGGGGGGTAACCGGACCCCCTACGAGCAGTACTTC
TRBV6-1	TRBJ2-7	NA	TRBD1	CASSLNRGRDEQYF	TGTGCCAGCAGTTTAAACAGGGGTCGCGACGAGCAGTACTTC
TRBV6-6	TRBJ1-4	once	NA	CASSYSAGTNEKLFF	TGTGCCAGCAGTTACTCCGCAGGGACTAATGAAAAACTGTTTTTT
TRBV4-1	TRBJ1-3	once	TRBD1	CARLRDRDSGNTIYF	TGCGCCAGATTGCGGGACAGGGACTCTGGAAACACCATATATTTT
TRBV10-2	TRBJ1-2	NA	NA	CASSDSYGYTF	TGCGCCAGCAGTGACAGCTATGGCTACACCTTC
TRBV18	TRBJ2-3	NA	TRBD2	CASSQGLAATDTQYF	TGTGCCAGCTCACAAGGACTAGCCGCCACAGATACGCAGTATTTT
TRBV7-2	TRBJ2-3	NA	TRBD1	CASSFGTEGTDTQYF	TGTGCCAGCAGTTTTGGGACAGAAGGCACAGATACGCAGTATTTT